This TCR beta chain comes out of a study of identical twins listed by TCRdb under 2016. With respect to the entire study: To test whether fetal clonotypes persist, the study used deep sequencing on TCR alpha and beta repertoires from monozygotic twins, unrelated adults of various ages, and cord blood. Replicate twin experiments were performed at different times using different library preparation protocols to rule out contamination.

The investigation overall reported the following: Zero-insertion analyses could be partly confounded by invariant T cells such as MAIT and iNKT, although diverse VJ usage argued against such confounding for most clonotypes. Compared with coincidental sharing between unrelated individuals, an excess of low generation-probability sequences was observed among out-of-frame TCR alpha sequences shared between twins. Because the same donors could not be followed over many years, the conclusions relied on cross-sectional statistical analysis. Recombination models systematically underestimated out-of-frame TCR alpha sharing in monozygotic twins but agreed with sharing between unrelated individuals. Abundant cord blood beta clonotypes had fewer insertions, young adult naive repertoires showed a similar but weaker trend, and memory repertoires showed no such trend. A weaker excess of twin sharing was found in beta out-of-frame sequences because the signal-to-noise ratio was lowered by fewer shared sequences.

Details on this clonotype: Its antigen is currently not known. Per-nucleotide qualities are absent, and no much larger clonotype sits a single base away.

Only healthy Caucasian donors were included. The study also sequenced three unrelated non-twin adults: a male aged 18 to 30, a male aged 50 to 60 and a female aged 50 to 60. Miltenyi CD45RO+ enrichment and human naive T-cell isolation kits were used to isolate memory (CD45RO+) and naive T cells from PBMC. The library was generated by 5' RACE. These reads were obtained on an Illumina HiSeq 2000. A universal primer binding site was added through template switching, and the final cDNA carried a unique molecular identifier so that TCR cDNA molecules could be counted accurately. First-strand cDNA for TCR alpha and beta chains was synthesized from specific primers in the conserved constant-segment region. To control for contamination, each cDNA library was double barcoded with a SMART-Mk sample barcode plus Illumina barcodes. Two successive PCR steps introduced TruSeq adapter sequences along with Illumina sample barcodes. Sequencing of the TCR alpha and beta cDNA libraries was done on the Illumina HiSeq platform using custom primers. The authors' analysis ran thus. MiGEC processed the raw reads to extract unique molecular identifiers, while MiXCR was used to determine the CDR3 positions. For each individual, recombination models were inferred using an EM algorithm with the repgenHMM and IGoR tools. The analysis of shared clonotypes was done with the tcR package in R, with sharing normalized by the product of cloneset sizes. To study raw recombination without the effects of thymic and clonal selection, out-of-frame nonproductive sequences were analyzed. The public reads were quality trimmed at Q25 with fastp and then assembled into clones with MiXCR by TCRdb, keeping productive beta chains. Under each unique CDR3 protein, matching rows form one entry showing the most common genes and DNA. The V and J calls and clone size come from TCRdb's table, not from the authors' own analysis. This sample gives more than 350,000 distinct CDR3 sequences in total; roughly 10% of them show up just once. Approximately 8.9% of the sample comes from the top ten.

The source material was naive T cells sorted from blood. Explained via the paper, the cell subset or site label denotes: cells isolated with a human naive T-cell isolation kit. This TCR came from a woman aged 45-65 years in good health.

The CDR3 corresponds to CASSHDINTGELFF. The sequenced DNA: TGTGCCAGCAGCCACGACATAAACACCGGGGAGCTGTTTTTT. Rearrangement joined TRBV16 to TRBJ2-2, with no reliable assignment of the D segment. V and J lose 3 bases and 2 bases, and a span of 7 bases separates them. The CDR3 contains 14 residues, cysteine and phenylalanine counted. CDR3 DNA is the only sequence kept; it has 42 bases, read in frame from the first base. In the germline V gene, CDR1 corresponds to KGHSY and CDR2 to FQNENV. With the portions outside the CDR3 filled from the reference TRBV16 and TRBJ2-2 genes, the complete variable region becomes GEEVAQTPKHLVRGEGQKAKLYCAPIKGHSYVFWYQQVLKNEFKFLISFQNENVFDETGMPKERFSAKCLPNSPCSLEIQATKLEDSAVYFCASSHDINTGELFFGEGSRLTVL.